These T cell receptor beta chains were read from a single sample in a study of T-cell memory formation after mild COVID-19. TCRdb re-derived calls from the 5' RACE reads in MiXCR, one entry per CDR3 protein. The table lists around 260,000 distinct CDR3 sequences, 16% of them singletons. The sample consisted of PBMCs or a T cell subset sorted from them (not recorded which). Receptors were obtained from a man aged 18-30 years who had mild COVID-19 (a few samples of this study predate the infection). Cell type and time point are not known. CDR3s include the opening cysteine and the closing phenylalanine or tryptophan. The order of the fields is V gene, D gene, clone size, J gene, CDR3 DNA, CDR3 protein. A D gene is named only where the DNA matches it firmly. Where a row states a size, it is once, few, many or the class of an expanded clone; other rows omit it.

v_call: TRBV20-1
d_call: NA
clone_size: few
j_call: TRBJ2-5
cdr3_nt: TGCAGTGCTCCCCCGAGGGTCGGCCAAGAGACCCAGTACTTC
cdr3_aa: CSAPPRVGQETQYF

v_call: TRBV24-1
d_call: NA
clone_size: few
j_call: TRBJ2-3
cdr3_nt: TGTGCCACCAGTGATTACCAGGGGAAACCAGATACGCAGTATTTT
cdr3_aa: CATSDYQGKPDTQYF

v_call: TRBV12-3/TRBV12-4
d_call: NA
clone_size: few
j_call: TRBJ2-7
cdr3_nt: TGTGCCAGCGCCTCCGACTCCTACGAGCAGTACTTC
cdr3_aa: CASASDSYEQYF

v_call: TRBV6-2/TRBV6-3
d_call: TRBD2
clone_size: few
j_call: TRBJ2-2
cdr3_nt: TGTGCCAGCAAGGCTAGCGGGGGATACACCGGGGAGCTGTTTTTT
cdr3_aa: CASKASGGYTGELFF

v_call: TRBV4-2
d_call: NA
clone_size: few
j_call: TRBJ2-5
cdr3_nt: TGTGCCAGCAGCCAAGACAGAGCTCGGAGTGTTGAGACCCAGTACTTC
cdr3_aa: CASSQDRARSVETQYF

v_call: TRBV11-2
d_call: NA
clone_size: NA
j_call: TRBJ2-7
cdr3_nt: TGTGCCAGCAGCCTACACGAACGAGAGTACTTC
cdr3_aa: CASSLHEREYF

v_call: TRBV7-9
d_call: NA
clone_size: few
j_call: TRBJ2-1
cdr3_nt: TGTGCCAGCAGAGGGGGACTTTACAATGAGCAGTTCTTC
cdr3_aa: CASRGGLYNEQFF

v_call: TRBV7-2
d_call: TRBD2
clone_size: few
j_call: TRBJ2-5
cdr3_nt: TGTGCCAGCAGCTCCATGGCGGGGGGTTGGGAGACCCAGTACTTC
cdr3_aa: CASSSMAGGWETQYF

v_call: TRBV5-8
d_call: NA
clone_size: few
j_call: TRBJ2-3
cdr3_nt: TGTGCCAGCAGCTTGTCGTCAAGGGCAGATACGCAGTATTTT
cdr3_aa: CASSLSSRADTQYF

v_call: TRBV7-9
d_call: TRBD1
clone_size: few
j_call: TRBJ1-1
cdr3_nt: TGTGCCAGCAGCCTGACAGGGATATCGACTGAAGCTTTCTTT
cdr3_aa: CASSLTGISTEAFF

v_call: TRBV12-3/TRBV12-4
d_call: NA
clone_size: few
j_call: TRBJ1-1
cdr3_nt: TGTGCCAGCAGGCGATGGGGGAACACTGAAGCTTTCTTT
cdr3_aa: CASRRWGNTEAFF

v_call: TRBV15
d_call: NA
clone_size: NA
j_call: TRBJ1-5
cdr3_nt: TGTGCCACCAGCAGGTCAGGGATCAGCAATCAGCCCCAGCATTTT
cdr3_aa: CATSRSGISNQPQHF

v_call: TRBV7-2
d_call: TRBD2
clone_size: many
j_call: TRBJ2-4
cdr3_nt: TGTGCCAGCAGCCCGGGAGGGGCGGGGGCAGCCAAAAACATTCAGTACTTC
cdr3_aa: CASSPGGAGAAKNIQYF

v_call: TRBV6-5
d_call: NA
clone_size: NA
j_call: TRBJ1-4
cdr3_nt: TGTGCCAGCAGTTACTCGGGGGGAAACGGTGAAAAACTGTTTTTT
cdr3_aa: CASSYSGGNGEKLFF